This T cell receptor beta chain emerged from a study of beta chain features in type 1 diabetes. Overall study findings and caveats: Within patients, naive, central memory and Treg TCRB repertoires seemed more similar than within healthy donors. Type 1 diabetes patients showed a moderate but significant shortening of TCRB CDR3s in all four CD4+ subsets.

Investigators reverse transcribed all isolated RNA, so they sequenced expressed TCRB transcripts. Sequenced by immunoSEQ multiplex PCR; TCRdb stores in-frame clones only, minus some. Among 150,000 to 170,000 clones, under 13% were seen once, and the ten largest hold roughly 0.5%. This clone was seen a few times. Its antigen remains unidentified. The CDR3 spans 13 residues. The V end was cut by 3 bases, the J end by 9 bases, with 12 bases between. CDR1 is SGHAT, CDR2 FQNNGV, per germline. J is TRBJ2-1 and V is TRBV11-2; tentative D call: TRBD2 (5 bases). Material for sequencing was central memory CD4+ T cells from blood. The clonotype comes from a man under 40 with type 1 diabetes. The CDR3 sequence is CASSFYEGIEQFF. The CDR3 coding sequence is TGTGCCAGCAGCTTTTACGAGGGAATTGAGCAGTTCTTC.